The rows below give T cell receptor beta chains drawn from one sample of a study of vaccination and CD4 T cells after COVID-19. Their specific antigens are unknown. One entry per CDR3 protein results from TCRdb running MiXCR on the PCR reads. Of roughly 8,900 distinct CDR3 sequences in the sample, roughly three fifths were seen once. This sample comprised cultured CD4+ T cells from blood, obtained after SARS-CoV-2 vaccination. The receptor set was obtained from a human donor with COVID-19. The conserved cysteine and the conserved F or W are not part of the CDR3 here. Each record gives: V gene, CDR3 protein.

>TRBV6-1
AEGSRSNQPQH
>TRBV27
ASSLSRRNTEAF
>TRBV20-1
SARGGHGFPPDTQY
>TRBV7-9
ASSLAVGSNGYT
>TRBV2
ASSGRTEAF
>TRBV7-2
ASSFGTGGETQY
>TRBV24-1
ATSLAGGETQY
>TRBV9
ASSALARDEGEQY
>TRBV7-2
ASSLRGQGAHEQY
>TRBV9
ASSVTGAGNTEAF
>TRBV20-1
SARGATSSYNSPLH
>TRBV20-1
SARTGGNGMDEQF
>TRBV7-2
ASSQGGIRETQY
>TRBV20-1
SARVWPDGYT
>TRBV20-1
SARVRQGADTQY
>TRBV6-1
ASSKDRAGNQPQH
>TRBV7-2
ASSLRGQGARNTEAF
>TRBV5-4
ASSPDRNSPLH
>TRBV7-2
ASSEPGQGYYEQY
>TRBV28
ASSRDRAFSYEQY
>TRBV7-3
ASSPGGSEAF
>TRBV6-1
ASSVNRAGQPQH
>TRBV6-5
ASSYTRDSRASPLH
>TRBV9
ASSDNGGEAMDSPLH
>TRBV27
ASSPRVVDGYT
>TRBV2
ASAAGAAETQY
>TRBV6-1
ASSRTGGADTGELF
>TRBV19
ASSFSKGGGEQY
>TRBV11-2
ASGTGGGQT
>TRBV6-1
ASSPRAGEKTQY
>TRBV19
ASSILGTKNIQY
>TRBV5-6
ASSLDALRGQETQY
>TRBV18
ASSPDLDSTDTQY
>TRBV20-1
SAQESRGGETQY
>TRBV20-1
SASLGEETQY
>TRBV11-2
ASSSNRVTDTQY
>TRBV25-1
ATPGGNTIY
>TRBV15
ATSREGSGQGPHYGYT
>TRBV6-5
ASSYFSSRAGELF
>TRBV12-3/TRBV12-4
ASSVDGANVLT
>TRBV7-2
ASSFPGANSPLH